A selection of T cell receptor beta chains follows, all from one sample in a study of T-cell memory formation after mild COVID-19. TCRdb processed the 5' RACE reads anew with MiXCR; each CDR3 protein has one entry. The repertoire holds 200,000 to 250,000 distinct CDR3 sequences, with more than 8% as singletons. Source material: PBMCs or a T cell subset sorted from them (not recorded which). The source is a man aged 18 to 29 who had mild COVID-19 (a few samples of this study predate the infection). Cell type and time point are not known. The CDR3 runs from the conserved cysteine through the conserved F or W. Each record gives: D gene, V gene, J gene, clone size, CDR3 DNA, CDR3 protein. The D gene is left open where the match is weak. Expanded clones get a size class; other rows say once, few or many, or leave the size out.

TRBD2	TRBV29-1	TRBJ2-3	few	TGCAGCGTTGAAAGGGCCGGGGGGGCATCTGATACGCAGTATTTT	CSVERAGGASDTQYF
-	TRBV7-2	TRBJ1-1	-	TGTGCCAGCAGCTTTAACATGAACACTGAAGCTTTCTTT	CASSFNMNTEAFF
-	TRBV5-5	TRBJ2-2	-	TGTGCCAGCACCCTACAGCACCCCGGCACCGGGGAGCTGTTTTTT	CASTLQHPGTGELFF
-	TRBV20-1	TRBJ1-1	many	TGCAGTGCTAGAGCTCCAGCGGGACTTGAAGCTTTCTTT	CSARAPAGLEAFF
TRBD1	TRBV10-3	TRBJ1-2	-	TGTGCCATCAGATACGACAGGGGGCGCCACGTTGGCTACACCTTC	CAIRYDRGRHVGYTF
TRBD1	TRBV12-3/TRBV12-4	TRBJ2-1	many	TGTGCCAGCCGTAACACACAGGGGGCGTACAATGAGCAGTTCTTC	CASRNTQGAYNEQFF
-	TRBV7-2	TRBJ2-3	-	TGTGCCAGCAGTCCGGGGGCAGGGGCAGATACGCAGTATTTT	CASSPGAGADTQYF
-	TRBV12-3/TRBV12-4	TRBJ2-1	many	TGTGCCAGCAGTTTAAGGGGGGATGAGCAGTTCTTC	CASSLRGDEQFF
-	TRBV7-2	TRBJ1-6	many	TGTGCCAGCAGCTCGGCGGGCGGGGGGCGAGGTAATTCACCCCTCCACTTT	CASSSAGGGRGNSPLHF
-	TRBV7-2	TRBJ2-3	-	TGTGCCAGCAGGCGTAGGCAGGGCCGTCCAGATACGCAGTATTTT	CASRRRQGRPDTQYF
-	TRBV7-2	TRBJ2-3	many	TGTGCCAGCAGCTTAGAGCGGACTACAGATACGCAGTATTTT	CASSLERTTDTQYF
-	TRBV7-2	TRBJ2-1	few	TGTGCCAGCAAGAGGGACGGACCTACGGATGAGCAGTTCTTC	CASKRDGPTDEQFF
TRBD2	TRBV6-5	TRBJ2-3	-	TGTGCCAGCAGTCTTCGGACTAGCGAGGATACGCAGTATTTT	CASSLRTSEDTQYF
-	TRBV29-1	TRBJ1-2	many	TGCAGCGTTGATGTAGGAGGTTATGGCTACACCTTC	CSVDVGGYGYTF
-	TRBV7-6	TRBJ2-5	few	TGTGCCAGCAGCCGGGGGACAGGACTAGTGGGAGAGACCCAGTACTTC	CASSRGTGLVGETQYF
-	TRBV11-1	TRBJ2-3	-	TGTGCCAGCAGCATTTCGACGGACGATACGCAGTATTTT	CASSISTDDTQYF
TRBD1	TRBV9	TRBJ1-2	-	TGTGCCAGCAGCGCGGAACAGGGGGCGTCCCCCCTGGGCTATGGCTACACCTTC	CASSAEQGASPLGYGYTF
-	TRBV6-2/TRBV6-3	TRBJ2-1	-	TGTGCCAGCACCGAAGGGGGGCGGAAGGACTACAATGAGCAGTTCTTC	CASTEGGRKDYNEQFF
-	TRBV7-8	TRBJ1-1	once	TGTGCCAGCAGCTTGAGGAGGGCGGGCGCTGAAGCTTTCTTT	CASSLRRAGAEAFF
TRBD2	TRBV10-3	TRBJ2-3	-	TGTGCCATCACGCATCCCGGGGGGGACACAGATACGCAGTATTTT	CAITHPGGDTDTQYF
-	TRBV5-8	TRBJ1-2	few	TGTGCCAGCAGCTGGGGCGCAGGGGGCTACACCTTC	CASSWGAGGYTF
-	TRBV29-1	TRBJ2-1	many	TGCAGCGGATTCTACAATGAGCAGTTCTTC	CSGFYNEQFF
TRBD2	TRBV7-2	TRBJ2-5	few	TGTGCCAGCAGCGGACAGCGACTAGCGGGGGGCCAAGAGACCCAGTACTTC	CASSGQRLAGGQETQYF
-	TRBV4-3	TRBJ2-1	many	TGCGCCAGCAGCCAAGGGGGGAATGAGCAGTTCTTC	CASSQGGNEQFF